These 5 T cell receptor beta chains came from one sample sequenced in a study of graft-versus-host responses after intestinal transplantation. The assay was immunoSEQ multiplex PCR, and TCRdb's table has in-frame clones only and misses some. The table lists 40,000 to 55,000 clones, around 96% of them singletons. No cognate antigen is known for these TCRs. Specimen: unstimulated CD8+ T cells sorted from spleen or lymph node cells, collected before transplant. These receptors originate from a human donor who was the organ donor for an intestinal transplant.

The rearrangement joins TRBV27 to TRBJ2-7; 9 bases fit TRBD1. The length of the CDR3 is 12 residues. Germline assignment: CDR1 MNHEY and CDR2 SMNVEV (reference sequence). J gave up 2 bases and V 8 bases, and 1 base lay outside the gene matches. CDR3 DNA sequence: TGTGCCAGCGGGACAGGGACCTACGAGCAGTACTTC. It yields the protein CASGTGTYEQYF.

The chain links TRBV30 to TRBJ1-4; 9 bases align to TRBD1. CDR1 and CDR2 (germline): GTSNPN, SVGIG (reference sequence). V lost 5 bases, J lost 5 bases, and 3 bases stayed unmatched. The CDR3 runs to 13 residues. This CDR3 reads CAWGTGMNEKLFF. CDR3 coding DNA: TGTGCCTGGGGGACAGGGATGAATGAAAAACTGTTTTTT.

The V call is TRBV4-1, the J call TRBJ2-1, with TRBD2 identical over 10 bases. Germline trimming cut 1 base from V and 0 bases from J; bases unmatched to any gene: 6. CDR1 is MGHRA, CDR2 YSYEKL, per germline. There are 18 residues in the CDR3. The CDR3, as DNA: TGCGCCAGCAGCCAAGCTAGCGGGGGCCACAGCTCCTACAATGAGCAGTTCTTC. Its translation is CASSQASGGHSSYNEQFF.

This clone was counted once. This chain joins TRBV2 and TRBJ2-5; no firm D call. Germline V gene data show CDR1 as SNHLY and CDR2 as FYNNEI. Trimming cost V 0 bases and J 3 bases, with 11 bases left between them. CDR3 length equals 15 residues. DNA for the CDR3: TGTGCCAGCAGTGAAGCCATTAGTTCGAAAGAGACCCAGTACTTC. It specifies CASSEAISSKETQYF. Based on the CDR3 plus reference TRBV2 and TRBJ2-5, the full variable domain is EPEVTQTPSHQVTQMGQEVILRCVPISNHLYFYWYRQILGQKVEFLVSFYNNEISEKSEIFDDQFSVERPDGSNFTLKIRSTKLEDSAMYFCASSEAISSKETQYFGPGTRLLVL.

The rearrangement joins TRBV9 to TRBJ1-4; D gene uncertain. The CDR3 contains 13 residues. With 0 bases removed from V and 8 bases from J, the gap between germline ends came to 8 bases. Looked up from germline, CDR1 is SGDLS and CDR2 is YYNGEE. The CDR3 sequence is CASSVAGGEKLFF. In nucleotides, the CDR3 is TGTGCCAGCAGCGTAGCGGGAGGGGAAAAACTGTTTTTT.